The entry below gives a single T cell receptor beta chain sequence along with its context. Its target is unknown. With V trimmed by 2 bases and J by 5 bases, 4 bases remained unmatched. CDR1 is SQVTM, CDR2 ANQGSEA, per germline. The length of the CDR3 is 13 residues. This specimen comes from a study of cytomegalovirus exposure and HLA in healthy donors. General study points: Upon later analysis, HLA-associated TCR beta chains proved more clonally expanded than other, equally common chains.

PCR involved 60 Vbeta and 13 Jbeta primers. Assay used: immunoSEQ multiplex PCR; TCRdb lists only in-frame clones, some missing. The sample consists of approximately 140,000 clones, roughly two thirds of them appearing once. Sequencing was performed on PBMCs. The J gene is TRBJ2-3, the V gene TRBV29-1; 7 bases line up with TRBD1. This TCR derives from a woman aged 40 to 50 in good health and CMV-seronegative. The CDR3 spells CSVETGAIDTQYF. In DNA form, the CDR3 reads TGCAGCGTTGAAACAGGGGCGATAGATACGCAGTATTTT.